This entry concerns a single T cell receptor (beta chain). Using immunoSEQ multiplex PCR, the repertoire was profiled, and TCRdb retains in-frame clones only, with some absent. This sample has 270,000 or so clones, with 83% found just once. The data originate from a study of blood T cell repertoires in COVID-19. Study in general: COVID-19 samples collected from the United States, Italy and Spain covered acute and convalescent phases.

This receptor was identified in a woman in her forties or fifties who had recovered from COVID-19. Sequenced: peripheral blood.

The chain's CDR3 is CSVRGLGNEKLFF. For the CDR3, the DNA is TGCAGCGTGAGGGGGCTTGGGAATGAAAAACTGTTTTTT. This chain links TRBV29-1 with TRBJ1-4, with 7 nucleotides matching TRBD1. J lost 5 bases, V lost 6 bases, and 6 bases had no gene match. The CDR3 runs 13 residues. Germline V CDR1 and CDR2: SQVTM, ANQGSEA.